What follows are 4 T cell receptor beta chains derived from one specimen sequenced in a study of blood T cells in healthy people across ages. It was with a sample-barcoded 5' primer and a J-beta primer mix that a second PCR of roughly 6 to 11 cycles was run. TCRdb reprocessed the 5' RACE reads with MiXCR, giving one entry per CDR3 protein. The sample yields approximately 880,000 distinct CDR3 sequences, about 48% seen once. The source material was blood. The receptors come from a young man in good health.

The genes are TRBV4-1 and TRBJ2-3; TRBD2 agrees at 11 bases. The CDR3 has 17 amino acids. The V gene's germline CDR1 is MGHRA and CDR2 YSYEKL. After removal of 1 base from V and 5 bases from J, the junction contained 8 bases not matched to a gene. The CDR3 coding sequence is TGCGCCAGCAGCCAAGCCTCACTAGCGGGGGTTGGAGATACGCAGTATTTT. It yields the protein CASSQASLAGVGDTQYF.

The table lists this clonotype with many counts. J is TRBJ2-5 and V is TRBV5-4; D is uncertain. This CDR3 spans 12 amino acids. The V gene lost 4 bases and the J gene lost 4 bases, with 8 bases spanning the gap. CDR1 is SGHNT and CDR2 is YYREEE in the germline V gene (reference sequence). CDR3 in DNA: TGTGCCAGCAGCCGGGCCACAGAGACCCAGTACTTC. Translating it yields CASSRATETQYF.

The CDR3 sequence: CASSWAGATDTQYF. The DNA of the CDR3 is TGCGCCAGCAGCTGGGCGGGCGCTACAGATACGCAGTATTTT. This chain uses TRBV5-1 with TRBJ2-3, with D possibly matching TRBD2 (5 bases). From germline, CDR1 is SGHRS and CDR2 YFSETQ. This CDR3 region has 14 residues. V shed 3 bases and J shed 3 bases, with 11 bases lying between them.

The chain carries TRBV14 and TRBJ2-7, with unresolved D. CDR3 size: 13 residues. The germline V gene encodes CDR1 SGHDN and CDR2 FVKESK. The germline V and J ends were trimmed by 4 bases and 0 bases, with 7 bases remaining between them. The CDR3 DNA reads as TGTGCCAGCAGCCCCATTTACTCCTACGAGCAGTACTTC. Residues: CASSPIYSYEQYF.